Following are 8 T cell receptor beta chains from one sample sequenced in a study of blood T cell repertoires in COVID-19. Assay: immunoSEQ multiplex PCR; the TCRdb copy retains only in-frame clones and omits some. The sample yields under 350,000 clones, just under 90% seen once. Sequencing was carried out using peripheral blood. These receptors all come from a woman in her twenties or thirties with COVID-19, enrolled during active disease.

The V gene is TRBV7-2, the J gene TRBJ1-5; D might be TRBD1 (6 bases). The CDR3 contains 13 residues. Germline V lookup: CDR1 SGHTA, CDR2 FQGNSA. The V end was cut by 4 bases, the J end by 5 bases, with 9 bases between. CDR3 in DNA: TGTGCCAGCAGCTCACCAGGGGATCAGCCCCAGCATTTT. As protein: CASSSPGDQPQHF. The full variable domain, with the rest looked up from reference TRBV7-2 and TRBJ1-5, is GAGVSQSPSNKVTEKGKDVELRCDPISGHTALYWYRQSLGQGLEFLIYFQGNSAPDKSGLPSDRFSAERTGGSVSTLTIQRTQQEDSAVYLCASSSPGDQPQHFGDGTRLSIL.

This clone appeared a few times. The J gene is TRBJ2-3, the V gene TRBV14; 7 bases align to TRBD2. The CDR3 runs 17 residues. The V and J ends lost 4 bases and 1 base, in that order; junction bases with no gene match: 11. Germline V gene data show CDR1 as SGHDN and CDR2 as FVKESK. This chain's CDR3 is CASSRRVGGGGTDTQYF. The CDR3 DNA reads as TGTGCCAGCAGCCGAAGAGTGGGCGGGGGAGGCACAGATACGCAGTATTTT.

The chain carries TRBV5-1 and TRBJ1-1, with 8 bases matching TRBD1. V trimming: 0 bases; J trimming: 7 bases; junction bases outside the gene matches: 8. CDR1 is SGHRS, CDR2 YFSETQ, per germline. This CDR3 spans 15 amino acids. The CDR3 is CASSLARGRGIEAFF. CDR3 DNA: TGCGCCAGCAGCTTGGCCAGGGGGCGAGGGATTGAAGCTTTCTTT.

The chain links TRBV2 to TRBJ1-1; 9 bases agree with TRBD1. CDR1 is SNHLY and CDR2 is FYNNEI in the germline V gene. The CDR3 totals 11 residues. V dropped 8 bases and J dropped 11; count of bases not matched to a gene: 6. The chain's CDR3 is CASGQGHYAFF. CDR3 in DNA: TGTGCCAGCGGACAGGGGCATTACGCTTTCTTT. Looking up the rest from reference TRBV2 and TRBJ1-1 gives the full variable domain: EPEVTQTPSHQVTQMGQEVILRCVPISNHLYFYWYRQILGQKVEFLVSFYNNEISEKSEIFDDQFSVERPDGSNFTLKIRSTKLEDSAMYFCASGQGHYAFFGQGTRLTVV.

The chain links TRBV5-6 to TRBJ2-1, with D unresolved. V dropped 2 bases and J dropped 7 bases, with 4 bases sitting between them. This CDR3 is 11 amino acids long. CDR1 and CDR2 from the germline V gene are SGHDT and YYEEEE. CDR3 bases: TGTGCCAGCAGCTTTTTAAATGAGCAGTTCTTC. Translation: CASSFLNEQFF.

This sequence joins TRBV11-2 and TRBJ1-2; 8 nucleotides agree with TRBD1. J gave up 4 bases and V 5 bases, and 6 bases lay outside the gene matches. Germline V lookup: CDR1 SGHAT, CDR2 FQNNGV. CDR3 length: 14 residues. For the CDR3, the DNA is TGTGCCAGCAGCAAACAGGGGGACGGCTATGGCTACACCTTC. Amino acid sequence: CASSKQGDGYGYTF.

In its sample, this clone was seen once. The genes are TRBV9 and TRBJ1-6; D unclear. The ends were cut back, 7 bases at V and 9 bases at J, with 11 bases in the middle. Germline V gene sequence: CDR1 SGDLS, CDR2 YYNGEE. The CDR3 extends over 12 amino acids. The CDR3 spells CASGQQFSPLHF. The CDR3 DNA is TGTGCCAGCGGCCAACAGTTTTCACCCCTCCACTTT. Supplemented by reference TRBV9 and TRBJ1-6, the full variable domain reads DSGVTQTPKHLITATGQRVTLRCSPRSGDLSVYWYQQSLDQGLQFLIQYYNGEERAKGNILERFSAQQFPDLHSELNLSSLELGDSALYFCASGQQFSPLHFGNGTRLTVT.

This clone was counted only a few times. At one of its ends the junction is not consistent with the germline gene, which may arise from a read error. The CDR3 nucleotides read TGTGCTAGCAGCTTAGCCCCGGGACCCGGAGGGGAGCAGTTCTTC. Translating it yields CASSLAPGPGGEQFF. The chain has TRBV7-7 and TRBJ2-1; perhaps TRBD2 as D (6 bases). CDR1 SSHAT and CDR2 FNYEAQ come from the germline V gene (reference sequence). The CDR3 length is 15 residues.